Here is one TCR beta chain with its context. Its antigen remains unknown. Sequenced by immunoSEQ multiplex PCR; TCRdb stores in-frame clones only, minus some. The repertoire holds about 56,000 clones, with approximately 83% as singletons. Trimming took 5 bases from V and 2 from J; bases not matched to a gene: 5. The germline V gene encodes CDR1 SGHTA and CDR2 FQGNSA. CDR3 size: 15 residues. The data derive from a study of T cell responses to AZD1222 COVID-19 vaccine. Study-level points and caveats: Elevations in Spike-specific TCR breadth and depth followed administration of two AZD1222 doses. Spike as a whole was targeted by vaccine-associated CD4 TCRs, dominant at 160-218 and 743-854. Clonal diversity was possibly underestimated, and white British individuals and females predominated among donors.

This specimen was peripheral blood, taken on day 0 of AZD1222 vaccination. The sequence derives from an adult in good health. The chain joins TRBV7-2 to TRBJ2-5; 10 positions agree with TRBD1. This chain's CDR3 is CASSRDRGWQETQYF. CDR3 coding DNA: TGTGCCAGCAGCCGGGACAGGGGATGGCAAGAGACCCAGTACTTC.